These 28 T cell receptor beta chains were sequenced from one sample in a study of blood T cell repertoires in COVID-19. Clones were sequenced by immunoSEQ multiplex PCR, and TCRdb holds only the in-frame ones, with some missing. Among about 200,000 clones, around 90% were seen once, and the ten largest hold 1.2%. Sequencing input: PBMCs or T cells enriched from blood (not recorded which). The receptor source for this set is a man aged 25 to 40 who had recovered from COVID-19.

The chain recombines TRBV5-1 with TRBJ1-2; unclear D gene. The V and J ends lost 2 bases and 5 bases respectively, with 13 bases between them. CDR1 and CDR2 from the germline V gene are SGHRS and YFSETQ. The CDR3 is made up of 14 amino acids. The CDR3 here is CASSFSTRGYGYTF. The CDR3 DNA reads TGCGCCAGCAGCTTCTCGACACGTGGGTATGGCTACACCTTC.

This rearrangement joins TRBV28 to TRBJ2-2, with TRBD2 matching over 10 bases. J lost 7 bases, V lost 6 bases, and 14 bases had no gene match. CDR1 and CDR2 from the germline V gene are MDHEN and SYDVKM. The CDR3 length is 17 residues. The CDR3 protein is CASRPLAGGKRGGELFF. For the CDR3, the DNA is TGTGCCAGCAGGCCGTTAGCGGGAGGCAAACGTGGCGGGGAGCTGTTTTTT. Drawing the rest from reference TRBV28 and TRBJ2-2, the complete variable domain is DVKVTQSSRYLVKRTGEKVFLECVQDMDHENMFWYRQDPGLGLRLIYFSYDVKMKEKGDIPEGYSVSREKKERFSLILESASTNQTSMYLCASRPLAGGKRGGELFFGEGSRLTVL.

V gene TRBV7-9 combines with J gene TRBJ2-7, with D tentatively TRBD1 (7 bases). Per germline, CDR1 SEHNR and CDR2 FQNEAQ (reference sequence). This CDR3 contains 12 residues. Trimming shortened V by 6 bases and J by 9 bases, and 15 bases separated the two germline ends. Here the CDR3 reads CASREGAEGQYF. CDR3 bases: TGTGCCAGCAGGGAGGGGGCGGAAGGGCAGTACTTC.

This sequence joins TRBV12-3 or TRBV12-4 and TRBJ2-2; D is ambiguous. V lost 5 bases and J 3 bases, leaving 7 bases between the germline ends. The CDR3 runs 13 residues. The CDR3 DNA reads as TGTGCCAGCAGTCCCCAGGACACCGGGGAGCTGTTTTTT. This codes for CASSPQDTGELFF.

The chain links TRBV11-2 to TRBJ2-7; no reliable D call. Between the trimmed V and J ends, which lost 1 base and 0 bases, there was a span of 7 bases. CDR3 size: 14 residues. Germline V gene sequence: CDR1 SGHAT, CDR2 FQNNGV. Here the CDR3 reads CASSLGGSSYEQYF. CDR3 sequence (DNA): TGTGCCAGCAGCTTAGGTGGCAGCTCCTACGAGCAGTACTTC. The full variable domain, with the rest looked up from reference TRBV11-2 and TRBJ2-7, is EAGVAQSPRYKIIEKRQSVAFWCNPISGHATLYWYQQILGQGPKLLIQFQNNGVVDDSQLPKDRFSAERLKGVDSTLKIQPAKLEDSAVYLCASSLGGSSYEQYFGPGTRLTVT.

The chain couples TRBV19 to TRBJ1-5; 9 bases fit TRBD1. The CDR3 runs 14 residues. The ends lost 9 bases at V and 2 bases at J; junction bases unmatched: 5. Germline V CDR1 and CDR2: LNHDA, SQIVND (reference sequence). The CDR3 coding sequence is TGTGCCAGCTCTAGACAGGGGGGCAATCAGCCCCAGCATTTT. Protein: CASSRQGGNQPQHF.

With respect to this clone: The same CDR3 can be traced to other DNA sequences in this sample. V usage is TRBV11-2 and J usage is TRBJ2-7; TRBD1 matches at 9 bases. Germline CDR1 is SGHAT and CDR2 is FQNNGV. The CDR3 contains 14 residues. The junction had 2 bases not matched to a gene; V was cut back by 3 bases and J by 2 bases. In DNA, the CDR3 is TGTGCCAGCAGCTTTGGGACAGGGCCCTACGAGCAGTACTTC. This translates into CASSFGTGPYEQYF.

The chain joins TRBV4-1 to TRBJ2-1; D is ambiguous. In germline, CDR1 is MGHRA, CDR2 YSYEKL. The CDR3 runs to 13 residues. With 3 bases removed from V and 6 bases from J, the gap between germline ends came to 9 bases. Here the CDR3 reads CASSQRLRNEQFF. The CDR3 coding sequence is TGCGCCAGCAGCCAGCGACTGCGCAATGAGCAGTTCTTC.

The V gene is TRBV7-2, the J gene TRBJ2-3, with 10 bases fitting TRBD2. V lost 5 bases and J lost 3; bases outside the gene matches: 8. From germline, CDR1 is SGHTA and CDR2 FQGNSA. The CDR3 loop spans 16 amino acids. This chain's CDR3 is CASSPAGSGRTDTQYF. The CDR3 DNA is TGTGCCAGCAGCCCTGCCGGTAGCGGGAGGACAGATACGCAGTATTTT.

The CDR3 is CASSPRDRAPHRNEAFF. CDR3 nucleotides: TGTGCCAGCAGTCCCCGGGACAGGGCGCCCCATAGGAATGAAGCTTTCTTT. The V call is TRBV28, the J call TRBJ1-1; 9 positions agree with TRBD1. Germline V gene sequence: CDR1 MDHEN, CDR2 SYDVKM. V shed 5 bases and J 7 bases; nucleotides not matched to a gene: 17. This CDR3 contains 17 residues.

This clone appeared once. The J gene is TRBJ2-7, the V gene TRBV5-4, with D perhaps TRBD1 (5 bases). The CDR3 loop spans 12 amino acids. V lost 3 bases to trimming and J lost 7 bases, with 11 bases between them. Per the germline V gene, CDR1 is SGHNT and CDR2 is YYREEE (reference sequence). The CDR3 loop reads CASSWGSQEQYF. In DNA, the CDR3 is TGTGCCAGCAGCTGGGGCAGCCAGGAGCAGTACTTC.

The gene calls are TRBV29-1 and TRBJ1-1, with TRBD1 matching 12 bases. Germline V gene sequence: CDR1 SQVTM, CDR2 ANQGSEA. J lost 5 bases, V lost 5 bases, and 9 bases had no gene match. CDR3 length equals 15 residues. The CDR3 coding sequence is TGCAGCGTTTTAAGGGACAGGGGGCAGGGAACTGAAGCTTTCTTT. Protein: CSVLRDRGQGTEAFF.

This clone was found a few times. V and J are TRBV11-2 and TRBJ1-3; D not certain. This CDR3 spans 14 amino acids. With 7 bases removed from V and 3 bases from J, the gap between germline ends came to 13 bases. Germline CDR1 and CDR2: SGHAT and FQNNGV. The chain's CDR3 is CASTPFGFGNTIYF. CDR3 DNA: TGTGCCAGCACCCCCTTCGGGTTTGGAAACACCATATATTTT.

The chain uses TRBV2 and TRBJ2-5, with D perhaps matching TRBD1 (6 bases). V lost 4 bases and J 2 bases, leaving 11 bases between the germline ends. The germline CDR1 and CDR2 sequences are SNHLY and FYNNEI. CDR3 length: 14 amino acids. DNA for the CDR3: TGTGCCAGCAGTGTCCGGACAGTGCAAGAGACCCAGTACTTC. It codes for CASSVRTVQETQYF.

A remark on this clone: This sample includes further DNA sequences coding for the same CDR3. The V and J genes are TRBV19 and TRBJ2-1, with TRBD1 matching 7 bases. J lost 1 base, V lost 1 base, and 1 base had no gene match. The CDR3 is 15 amino acids. Germline CDR1 and CDR2: LNHDA and SQIVND (reference sequence). The CDR3 DNA sequence: TGTGCCAGTAGTATAGGCAGGGGGTCCTACAATGAGCAGTTCTTC. Translating gives CASSIGRGSYNEQFF.

The chain employs TRBV4-1 and TRBJ1-4; no firm D call. The CDR3 extends over 14 amino acids. Germline CDR1 reads MGHRA; CDR2 reads YSYEKL. The ends were cut back, 5 bases at V and 8 bases at J, with 15 bases in the middle. In nucleotides, the CDR3 is TGCGCCAGCAGCAAGACACGGATTAACGAAAAACTGTTTTTT. As protein: CASSKTRINEKLFF.

The V call is TRBV7-9, the J call TRBJ2-5, with TRBD2 as a possible D gene (5 bases). CDR3 length: 15 residues. Germline assignment: CDR1 SEHNR and CDR2 FQNEAQ (reference sequence). The V end was cut by 1 base, the J end by 1 base, with 10 bases between. CDR3 nucleotides: TGTGCCAGCAGCTTAGTGGGTAGCGCCCAAGAGACCCAGTACTTC. This translates into CASSLVGSAQETQYF.

The chain is built from TRBV28 and TRBJ2-7, with 9 bases lining up with TRBD1. Germline-derived CDR1 and CDR2 are MDHEN and SYDVKM. V was clipped by 6 bases and J by 1 base; unmatched bases: 13. CDR3 length equals 17 residues. The CDR3 DNA reads as TGTGCCAGCAGCGTGCCGCTACAGGGGGCGGGGTCCTACGAGCAGTACTTC. Its protein is CASSVPLQGAGSYEQYF. The complete variable domain, with remaining parts taken from reference TRBV28 and TRBJ2-7, reads DVKVTQSSRYLVKRTGEKVFLECVQDMDHENMFWYRQDPGLGLRLIYFSYDVKMKEKGDIPEGYSVSREKKERFSLILESASTNQTSMYLCASSVPLQGAGSYEQYFGPGTRLTVT.

The chain has TRBV5-6 and TRBJ1-6; TRBD1 agrees at 8 bases. Germline CDR1 reads SGHDT; CDR2 reads YYEEEE. Trimming took 4 bases from V and 9 from J; bases not matched to a gene: 9. The CDR3 extends over 15 amino acids. CDR3 bases: TGTGCCAGCAGCGTTGGACAGGGTAACACTTCACCCCTCCACTTT. Translation gives CASSVGQGNTSPLHF.

V is TRBV9 and J is TRBJ2-7; tentative D call: TRBD1 (5 bases). The germline V gene encodes CDR1 SGDLS and CDR2 YYNGEE. Trimming removed 3 bases at V and 2 bases at J, with 18 bases between. The CDR3 runs to 16 residues. The CDR3 DNA is TGTGCCAGCAGCGCGACACCAGGGTACCCCACCTACGAGCAGTACTTC. Its translation: CASSATPGYPTYEQYF.

CDR3 region: CASSLRGHNEQFF. CDR3 in DNA: TGCGCCAGCAGCTTGAGGGGGCACAATGAGCAGTTCTTC. This chain links TRBV5-1 with TRBJ2-1; 7 nucleotides line up with TRBD1. From germline, CDR1 is SGHRS and CDR2 YFSETQ. The CDR3 runs 13 residues. J was trimmed by 5 bases and V by 1 base; bases with no gene match: 0.

This chain connects TRBV7-8 to TRBJ2-7; 9 nucleotides line up with TRBD1. This CDR3 contains 14 residues. The V segment lost 5 bases and the J segment 2 bases; nucleotides outside the gene matches: 4. Germline V lookup: CDR1 SGHVS, CDR2 FQNEAQ. The CDR3 reads CASSPRQGAYEQYF. CDR3 nucleotides: TGTGCCAGCAGCCCTCGACAGGGGGCCTACGAGCAGTACTTC. The complete variable domain, with remaining parts taken from reference TRBV7-8 and TRBJ2-7, reads GAGVSQSPRYKVAKRGQDVALRCDPISGHVSLFWYQQALGQGPEFLTYFQNEAQLDKSGLPSDRFFAERPEGSVSTLKIQRTQQEDSAVYLCASSPRQGAYEQYFGPGTRLTVT.

The chain recombines TRBV11-2 with TRBJ2-1; 12 positions match TRBD2. From germline, CDR1 is SGHAT and CDR2 FQNNGV. With 5 bases clipped from V and 9 bases from J, the junction kept 5 bases outside the gene matches. There are 14 residues in the CDR3. The CDR3 coding sequence is TGTGCCAGCAGCCCCGGACTAGCGGGATTTGAGCAGTTCTTC. Translated, it gives CASSPGLAGFEQFF.

This sequence joins TRBV7-2 and TRBJ1-4; 8 bases map to TRBD1. Germline lookup yields CDR1 SGHTA and CDR2 FQGNSA. The V segment lost 1 base and the J segment 4 bases; nucleotides outside the gene matches: 14. This CDR3 is built from 19 residues. As DNA, the CDR3 is TGTGCCAGCAGCTTAGTGGGATTAGATACAGGGGGAGTTAATGAAAAACTGTTTTTT. Amino acid sequence: CASSLVGLDTGGVNEKLFF.

This chain's CDR3 is CASSRTSANNEQFF. CDR3 coding DNA: TGCGCCAGCAGCAGGACTAGCGCTAACAATGAGCAGTTCTTC. The J gene is TRBJ2-1, the V gene TRBV5-1; 9 nucleotides align to TRBD2. Germline trimming cut 4 bases from V and 5 bases from J; bases unmatched to any gene: 4. CDR1 and CDR2 from the germline V gene are SGHRS and YFSETQ. This CDR3 is built from 14 residues.

This chain connects TRBV30 to TRBJ2-3; TRBD2 agrees at 9 bases. The CDR3 has 18 residues. J lost 2 bases, V lost 0 bases, and 12 bases had no gene match. Germline values: CDR1 GTSNPN, CDR2 SVGIG (reference sequence). In DNA form, the CDR3 reads TGTGCCTGGAGTGTACTTAGCGGGAGCCTTTGGGTCACAGATACGCAGTATTTT. Encoded protein: CAWSVLSGSLWVTDTQYF.

This clone was recorded once. The V gene is TRBV9, the J gene TRBJ2-2; perhaps TRBD2 as D (6 bases). Trimming cost V 4 bases and J 5 bases, with 15 bases left between them. Germline CDR1 SGDLS, CDR2 YYNGEE. The CDR3 extends over 15 amino acids. CDR3 in amino acids: CASSPGTVPTGELFF. The DNA of the CDR3 is TGTGCCAGCAGCCCCGGGACTGTACCGACCGGGGAGCTGTTTTTT. The full variable domain, with the rest looked up from reference TRBV9 and TRBJ2-2, is DSGVTQTPKHLITATGQRVTLRCSPRSGDLSVYWYQQSLDQGLQFLIQYYNGEERAKGNILERFSAQQFPDLHSELNLSSLELGDSALYFCASSPGTVPTGELFFGEGSRLTVL.

The V call is TRBV3-1 (or the pseudogene TRBV3-2), the J call TRBJ1-5; D remains unclear. CDR1 LGHDT and CDR2 YNNKEL come from the germline V gene (reference sequence). V was clipped by 3 bases and J by 8 bases, with 11 bases between them. The CDR3 has 13 residues. CDR3 region: CASSHSGSEPQHF. Here the CDR3 DNA reads TGTGCCAGCAGCCATTCGGGGAGTGAGCCCCAGCATTTT.